The clone carrying this T cell receptor beta chain was seen repeatedly, ten times or more. This clone may be a read error of a much larger clone one base away. The data originate from a study of tumor-infiltrating lymphocytes in primary liver carcinoma. The CDR3 consists of 14 residues. V was clipped by 4 bases and J by 8 bases, with 17 bases between them. The germline V gene encodes CDR1 MNHEY and CDR2 SVGEGT. RNA and DNA were co-extracted from around 20-30 mg of unsorted bulk tissue. A constant-region primer served to make TCR beta cDNA from roughly 540 ng total RNA. Slightly modified ARM-PCR served as the procedure for the TCR beta libraries. These libraries came from three rounds of nested multiplex PCR. Both of the initial two PCR rounds ran for about 11 cycles and employed TRBV1-TRBV30 forward primers alongside a C-beta reverse primer. TCRdb redid the calling of the multiplex PCR reads with MiXCR, one entry per CDR3 protein. This sample has 20,000 to 25,000 distinct CDR3 sequences, with 65% to 85% found just once.

This rearrangement joins TRBV6-2 or TRBV6-3 to TRBJ2-5; D unclear. The sequencing sample was made of liver tumor tissue from sampling region 2. Regarding subset: tumor region T2, inferior pole. This TCR was recovered from a woman in her thirties with primary liver carcinoma and hepatitis B virus infection. CDR3 nucleotide sequence: TGTGCCAGCAGTTGCGGCCCGGCCGAGCGAACCCAGTACTTC. Protein: CASSCGPAERTQYF.